This T cell receptor (beta chain) appears in the sequencing data of a study of blood T cell repertoires in COVID-19. The overall study: Samples taken during acute and convalescent COVID-19 were collected in the United States, Italy and Spain. The cDNA or gDNA used as material had been derived from T cells, B-cell-depleted T cells, or PBMCs.

The V end was cut by 4 bases, the J end by 3 bases, with 6 bases between. The CDR3 totals 12 residues. The V gene's germline CDR1 is ENHRY and CDR2 SYGVKD. In the study's own analysis: Researchers report that nucleated cell counts were estimated from reference gene primer amplification. Libraries were prepared by immunoSEQ multiplex PCR; TCRdb keeps only in-frame clonotypes and omits some of them. V and J calls and clone size are copied from that table; D and trimming were computed from the DNA. This sample has some 230,000 clones, with around 83% found just once. The material sequenced was peripheral blood. This sequence joins TRBV10-3 and TRBJ1-2; the D is unclear. This receptor was taken from a woman aged 50 to 65 with acute or convalescent COVID-19. CDR3 amino acids: CAISGPYYGYTF. The CDR3, as DNA: TGTGCCATCAGTGGGCCCTACTATGGCTACACCTTC.